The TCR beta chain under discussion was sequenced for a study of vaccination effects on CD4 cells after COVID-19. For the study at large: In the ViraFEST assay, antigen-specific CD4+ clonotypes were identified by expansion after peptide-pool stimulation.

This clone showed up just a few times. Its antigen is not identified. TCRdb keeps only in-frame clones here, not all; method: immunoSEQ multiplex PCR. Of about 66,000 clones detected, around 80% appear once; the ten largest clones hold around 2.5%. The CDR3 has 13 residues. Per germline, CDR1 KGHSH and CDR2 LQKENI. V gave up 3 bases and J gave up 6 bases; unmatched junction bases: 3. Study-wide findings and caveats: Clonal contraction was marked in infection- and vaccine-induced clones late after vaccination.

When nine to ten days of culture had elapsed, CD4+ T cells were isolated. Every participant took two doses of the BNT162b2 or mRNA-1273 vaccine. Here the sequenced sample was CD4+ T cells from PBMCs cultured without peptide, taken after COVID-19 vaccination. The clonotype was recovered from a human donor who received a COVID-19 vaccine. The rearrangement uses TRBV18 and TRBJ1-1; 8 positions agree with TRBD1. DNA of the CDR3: TGTGCCAGCTCACCTGGACAGGGACCTGAAGCTTTCTTT. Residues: CASSPGQGPEAFF.